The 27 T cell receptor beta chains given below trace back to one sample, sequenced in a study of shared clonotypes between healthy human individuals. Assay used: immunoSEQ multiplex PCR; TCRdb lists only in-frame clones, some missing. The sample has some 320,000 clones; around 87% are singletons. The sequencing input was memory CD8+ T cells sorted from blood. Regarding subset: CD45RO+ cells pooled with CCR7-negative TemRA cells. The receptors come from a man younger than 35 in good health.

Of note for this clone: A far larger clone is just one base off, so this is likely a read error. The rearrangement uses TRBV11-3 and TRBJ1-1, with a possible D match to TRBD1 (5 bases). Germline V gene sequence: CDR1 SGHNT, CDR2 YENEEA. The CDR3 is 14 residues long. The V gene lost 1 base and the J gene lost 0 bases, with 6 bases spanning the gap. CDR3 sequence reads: CASSLGGVNTEAFF. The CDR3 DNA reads TGTGCCAGCAGCTTAGGGGGGGTGAACACTGAAGCTTTCTTT. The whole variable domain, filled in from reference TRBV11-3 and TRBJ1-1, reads EAGVVQSPRYKIIEKKQPVAFWCNPISGHNTLYWYLQNLGQGPELLIRYENEEAVDDSQLPKDRFSAERLKGVDSTLKIQPAELGDSAVYLCASSLGGVNTEAFFGQGTRLTVV.

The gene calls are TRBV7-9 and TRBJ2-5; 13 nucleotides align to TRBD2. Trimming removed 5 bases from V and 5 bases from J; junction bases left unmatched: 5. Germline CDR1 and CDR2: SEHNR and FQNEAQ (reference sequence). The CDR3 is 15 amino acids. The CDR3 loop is CASSVGLAGVETQYF. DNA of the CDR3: TGTGCCAGCAGCGTCGGACTAGCGGGGGTGGAGACCCAGTACTTC.

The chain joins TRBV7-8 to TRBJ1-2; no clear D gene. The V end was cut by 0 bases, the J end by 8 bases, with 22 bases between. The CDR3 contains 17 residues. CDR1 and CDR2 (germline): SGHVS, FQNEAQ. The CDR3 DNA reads TGTGCCAGCAGCTTAGCTCGTACCCGGCTGAAAAAGGACGGCTACACCTTC. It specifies CASSLARTRLKKDGYTF.

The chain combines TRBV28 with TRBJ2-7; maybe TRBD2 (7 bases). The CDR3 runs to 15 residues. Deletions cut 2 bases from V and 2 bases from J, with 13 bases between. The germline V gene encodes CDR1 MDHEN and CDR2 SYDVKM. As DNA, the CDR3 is TGTGCCAGCAGTTTAACAGGCGGGGGCACCTACGAGCAGTACTTC. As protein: CASSLTGGGTYEQYF.

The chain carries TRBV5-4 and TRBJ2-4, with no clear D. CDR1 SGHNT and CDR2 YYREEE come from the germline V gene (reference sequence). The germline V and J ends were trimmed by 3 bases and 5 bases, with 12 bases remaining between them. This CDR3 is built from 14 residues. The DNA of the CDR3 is TGTGCCAGCAGCTCATACCTGGGCGAAAACATTCAGTACTTC. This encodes CASSSYLGENIQYF.

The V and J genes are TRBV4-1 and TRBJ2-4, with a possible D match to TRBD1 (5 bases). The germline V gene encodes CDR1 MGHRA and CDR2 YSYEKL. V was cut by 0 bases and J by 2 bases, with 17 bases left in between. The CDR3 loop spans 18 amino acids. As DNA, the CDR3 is TGCGCCAGCAGCCAAGAGGCTAGGGGCCTTGGACCCAAAAACATTCAGTACTTC. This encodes CASSQEARGLGPKNIQYF.

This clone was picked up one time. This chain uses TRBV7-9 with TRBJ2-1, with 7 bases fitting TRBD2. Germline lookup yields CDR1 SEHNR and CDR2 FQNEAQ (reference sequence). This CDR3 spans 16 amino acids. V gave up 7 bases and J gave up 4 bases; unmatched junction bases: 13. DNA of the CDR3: TGTGCCAGCACCGATAGCGGGCTCGGGCCATACAATGAGCAGTTCTTC. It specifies CASTDSGLGPYNEQFF.

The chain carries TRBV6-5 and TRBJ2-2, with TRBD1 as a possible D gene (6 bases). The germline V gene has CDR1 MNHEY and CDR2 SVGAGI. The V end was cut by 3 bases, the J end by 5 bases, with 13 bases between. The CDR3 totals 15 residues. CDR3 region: CASSYFQGSTGELFF. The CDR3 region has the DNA TGTGCCAGCAGTTATTTTCAGGGGAGTACCGGGGAGCTGTTTTTT.

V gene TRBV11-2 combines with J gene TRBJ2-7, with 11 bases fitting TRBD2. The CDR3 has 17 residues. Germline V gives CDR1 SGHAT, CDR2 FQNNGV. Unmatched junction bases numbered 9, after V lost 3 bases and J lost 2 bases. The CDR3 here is CASSLVALAGAPYEQYF. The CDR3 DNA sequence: TGTGCCAGCAGCTTGGTTGCACTAGCGGGGGCACCCTACGAGCAGTACTTC.

The CDR3 DNA reads as TGTGCCAGCAGCTTAGGCCGGGGTCAAAATTACGAGCAGTACTTC. This gives the protein CASSLGRGQNYEQYF. V and J are TRBV7-2 and TRBJ2-7, with a possible D match to TRBD2 (5 bases). There are 15 residues in the CDR3. Germline V CDR1 and CDR2: SGHTA, FQGNSA. Deletions cut 1 base from V and 4 bases from J, with 14 bases between.

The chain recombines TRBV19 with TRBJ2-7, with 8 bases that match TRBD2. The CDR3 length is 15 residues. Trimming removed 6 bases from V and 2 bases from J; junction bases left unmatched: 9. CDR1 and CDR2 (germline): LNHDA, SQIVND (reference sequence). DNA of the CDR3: TGTGCCAGTAGGTATCGGACAGCGGGGGCCTACGAGCAGTACTTC. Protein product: CASRYRTAGAYEQYF.

The CDR3 DNA sequence: TGTGCCAGCACCCCTCCCACAGGCTACGAGCAGTACTTC. Its protein is CASTPPTGYEQYF. V is TRBV7-9 and J is TRBJ2-7; D is perhaps TRBD1 (5 bases). V was pared by 7 bases and J by 3 bases, with 13 bases between. The CDR3 sequence is 13 residues long. The germline CDR1 and CDR2 sequences are SEHNR and FQNEAQ (reference sequence).

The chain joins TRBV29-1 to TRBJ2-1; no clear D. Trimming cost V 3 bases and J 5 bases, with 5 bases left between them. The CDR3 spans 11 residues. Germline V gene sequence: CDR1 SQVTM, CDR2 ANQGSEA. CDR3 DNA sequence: TGCAGCGTTGATAGGGACAATGAGCAGTTCTTC. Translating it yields CSVDRDNEQFF.

CDR3 DNA sequence: TGCGCCAGCAGCTTTGAGGGAAACTATGGCTACACCTTC. Its translation is CASSFEGNYGYTF. The chain couples TRBV5-1 to TRBJ1-2; D call uncertain. The CDR3 runs to 13 residues. CDR1 is SGHRS, CDR2 YFSETQ, per germline. Trimming removed 2 bases from V and 2 bases from J, with 7 bases in between.

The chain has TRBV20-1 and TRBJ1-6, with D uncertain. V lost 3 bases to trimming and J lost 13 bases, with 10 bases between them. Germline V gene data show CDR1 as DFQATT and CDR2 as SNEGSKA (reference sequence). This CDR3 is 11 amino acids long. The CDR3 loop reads CSASPAFPLHF. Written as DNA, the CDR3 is TGCAGTGCTAGCCCCGCCTTCCCCCTCCACTTT.

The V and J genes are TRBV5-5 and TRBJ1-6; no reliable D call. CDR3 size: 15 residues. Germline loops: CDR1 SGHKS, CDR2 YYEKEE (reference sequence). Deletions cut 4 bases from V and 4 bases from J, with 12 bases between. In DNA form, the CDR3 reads TGTGCCAGCAGCCCCTACCTCCCGTATAATTCACCCCTCCACTTT. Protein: CASSPYLPYNSPLHF.

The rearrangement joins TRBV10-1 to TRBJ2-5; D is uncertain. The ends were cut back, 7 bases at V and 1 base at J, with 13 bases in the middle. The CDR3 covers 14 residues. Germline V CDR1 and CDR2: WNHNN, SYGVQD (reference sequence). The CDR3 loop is CASISGRIQETQYF. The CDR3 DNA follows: TGCGCCAGCATATCAGGACGGATCCAAGAGACCCAGTACTTC.

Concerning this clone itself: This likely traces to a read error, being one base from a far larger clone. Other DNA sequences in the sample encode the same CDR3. In DNA, the CDR3 is TGTGCCAGCAGCTTATCAGGGGCGTACAATGAGCAGTTCTTC. It encodes CASSLSGAYNEQFF. The rearrangement uses TRBV7-6 and TRBJ2-1, with D possibly matching TRBD1 (6 bases). The CDR3 totals 14 residues. The germline gives CDR1 SGHVS, CDR2 FNYEAQ. V was cut by 2 bases and J by 4 bases, with 9 bases left in between.

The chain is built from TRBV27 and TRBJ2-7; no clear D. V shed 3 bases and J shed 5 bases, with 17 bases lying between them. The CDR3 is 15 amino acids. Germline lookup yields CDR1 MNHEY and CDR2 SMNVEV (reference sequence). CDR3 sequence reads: CASSFAFDNLNEQYF. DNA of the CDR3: TGTGCCAGCAGTTTCGCGTTTGACAACCTAAACGAGCAGTACTTC.

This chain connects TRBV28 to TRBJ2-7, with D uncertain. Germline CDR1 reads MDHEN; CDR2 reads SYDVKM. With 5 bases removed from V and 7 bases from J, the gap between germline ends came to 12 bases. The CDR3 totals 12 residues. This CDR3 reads CASSPTEEEQYF. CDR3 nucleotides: TGTGCCAGCAGTCCCACAGAAGAAGAGCAGTACTTC.

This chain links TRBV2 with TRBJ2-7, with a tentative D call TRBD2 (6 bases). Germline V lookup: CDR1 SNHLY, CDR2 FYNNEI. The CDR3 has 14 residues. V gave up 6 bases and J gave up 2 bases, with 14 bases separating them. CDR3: CASSEGLVPYEQYF. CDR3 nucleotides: TGTGCCAGCAGCGAGGGACTTGTACCCTACGAGCAGTACTTC.

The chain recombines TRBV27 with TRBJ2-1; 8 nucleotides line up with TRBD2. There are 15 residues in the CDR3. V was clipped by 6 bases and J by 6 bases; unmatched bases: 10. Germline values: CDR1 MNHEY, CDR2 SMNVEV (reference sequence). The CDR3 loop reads CASRKSGSSFNEQFF. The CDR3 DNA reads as TGTGCCAGCAGGAAAAGCGGGAGTAGTTTCAATGAGCAGTTCTTC.

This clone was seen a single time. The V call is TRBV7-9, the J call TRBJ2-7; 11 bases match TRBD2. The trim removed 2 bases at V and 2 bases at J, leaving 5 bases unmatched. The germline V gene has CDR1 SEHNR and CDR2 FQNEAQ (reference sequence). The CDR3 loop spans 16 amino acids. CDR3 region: CASSLPSSGRPYEQYF. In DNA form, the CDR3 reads TGTGCCAGCAGCTTACCCTCTAGCGGGAGGCCCTACGAGCAGTACTTC.

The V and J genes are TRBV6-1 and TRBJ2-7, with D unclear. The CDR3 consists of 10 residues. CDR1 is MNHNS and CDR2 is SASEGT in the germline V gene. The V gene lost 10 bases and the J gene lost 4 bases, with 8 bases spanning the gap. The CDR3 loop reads CATRDYEQYF. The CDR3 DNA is TGTGCCACCCGTGATTACGAGCAGTACTTC.

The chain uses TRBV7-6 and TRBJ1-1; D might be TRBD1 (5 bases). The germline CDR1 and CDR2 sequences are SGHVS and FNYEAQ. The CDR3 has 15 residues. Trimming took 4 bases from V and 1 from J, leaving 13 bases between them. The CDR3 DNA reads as TGTGCCAGCAGCTCGCCGGGACTGGGGAACACTGAAGCTTTCTTT. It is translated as CASSSPGLGNTEAFF.

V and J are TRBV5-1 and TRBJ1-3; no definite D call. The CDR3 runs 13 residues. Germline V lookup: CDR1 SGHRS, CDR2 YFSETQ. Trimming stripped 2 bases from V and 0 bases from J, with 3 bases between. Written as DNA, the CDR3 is TGCGCCAGCAGCTTAGGCTCTGGAAACACCATATATTTT. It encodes CASSLGSGNTIYF.

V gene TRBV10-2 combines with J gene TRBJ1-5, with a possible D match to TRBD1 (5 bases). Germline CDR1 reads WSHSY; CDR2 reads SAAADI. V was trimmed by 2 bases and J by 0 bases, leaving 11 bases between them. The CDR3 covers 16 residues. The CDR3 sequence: CASSEGRTPSNQPQHF. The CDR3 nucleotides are TGCGCCAGCAGTGAGGGTCGGACACCTAGCAATCAGCCCCAGCATTTT.